The sequence of this T cell receptor beta chain was determined in a study of human T cells and chemical hapten exposure. Study-wide results and limits: The number of TCRs above 1 in 1000 frequency did not change after DPC sensitization.

After removal of 5 bases from V and 3 bases from J, the junction contained 6 bases not matched to a gene. Per germline, CDR1 MNHEY and CDR2 SVGAGI. The CDR3 runs 16 residues. For the library, individual cDNA molecules each received unique molecular identifiers. Each CDR3 protein gets one entry after TCRdb re-called the RACE reads with MiXCR. The data show some 93,000 distinct CDR3 sequences, approximately 9% seen once. Only a few counts were recorded for this clonotype. Its antigen remains unknown. Time point noted: healthy volunteer bleed at 2 weeks. The authors extracted total RNA from unfractionated whole blood.

The sample taken for sequencing was whole blood. The gene calls are TRBV6-5 and TRBJ1-5, with 11 bases lining up with TRBD1. The TCR originated in a female donor in good health. Some clones in this sample may be carry-over from other donors' samples. The CDR3 protein is CASSPGTGGYNQPQHF. The CDR3, as DNA: TGTGCCAGCAGTCCCGGGACAGGGGGATACAATCAGCCCCAGCATTTT.